This TCR beta chain was profiled in a study of patients and donors after allogeneic stem cell transplantation. TCRdb ran MiXCR on the RT-PCR reads and lists one entry per CDR3 protein. The sample consists of some 200,000 distinct CDR3 sequences, around two fifths of them appearing once. Germline V gene data show CDR1 as LNHNV and CDR2 as YYDKDF (reference sequence). V lost 1 base and J 3 bases, leaving 6 bases between the germline ends. The CDR3 sequence is 14 residues long. Material for sequencing was blood, either unsorted or a sorted T cell fraction (not recorded which). V is TRBV15 and J is TRBJ2-2, with D maybe TRBD2 (5 bases). The TCR sequence derives from a human donor who was either an allogeneic HSCT recipient or a stem cell or donor lymphocyte infusion donor (not recorded which). It is not recorded whose cells these are; they may come from a transplant donor. In nucleotides, the CDR3 is TGTGCCACCAGCAGAGCGCGGGACACCGGGGAGCTGTTTTTT. Its protein product is CATSRARDTGELFF.